The 22 T cell receptor beta chains below were found in one sample sequenced in a study of OX40 agonist ivuxolimab in advanced cancers. TCRdb's table, derived via immunoSEQ multiplex PCR, lists solely in-frame clones and lacks some. The sample lists roughly 140,000 clones, around 94% occurring once. The starting material was CD4+ or CD8+ T cells sorted from blood, obtained in a trial of the OX40 agonist ivuxolimab. The receptors originated from an adult with an advanced solid tumor such as melanoma, head and neck, liver or kidney cancer.

V usage is TRBV19 and J usage is TRBJ1-5; D is uncertain. Germline lookup yields CDR1 LNHDA and CDR2 SQIVND (reference sequence). The V end was cut by 6 bases, the J end by 0 bases, with 15 bases between. The CDR3 sequence is 16 residues long. CDR3 amino acids: CASSIRGLGSNQPQHF. The CDR3 DNA reads as TGTGCCAGTAGCATTCGAGGGCTAGGTAGCAATCAGCCCCAGCATTTT.

V gene TRBV30 combines with J gene TRBJ2-3; D perhaps matches TRBD1 (5 bases). V gave up 3 bases and J gave up 4 bases, with 14 bases separating them. The CDR3 contains 14 residues. Germline V CDR1 and CDR2: GTSNPN, SVGIG (reference sequence). This CDR3 is CAWRPQGRADTQYF. The CDR3 coding sequence is TGTGCCTGGAGGCCGCAGGGTCGCGCAGATACGCAGTATTTT. The full variable domain, completed using reference TRBV30 and TRBJ2-3, is SQTIHQWPATLVQPVGSPLSLECTVEGTSNPNLYWYRQAAGRGLQLLFYSVGIGQISSEVPQNLSASRPQDRQFILSSKKLLLSDSGFYLCAWRPQGRADTQYFGPGTRLTVL.

This rearrangement joins TRBV10-1 to TRBJ2-1, with 11 bases aligning to TRBD1. The V and J ends lost 6 bases and 8 bases, in that order; junction bases with no gene match: 3. From germline, CDR1 is WNHNN and CDR2 SYGVQD (reference sequence). This CDR3 has 13 residues. CDR3 nucleotide sequence: TGCGCCAGCAGGAAGGGACAGGGGGATGAGCAGTTCTTC. Protein sequence: CASRKGQGDEQFF.

This CDR3 reads CASSLGLMPNEQFF. Here the CDR3 DNA reads TGTGCCAGCAGCTTGGGGTTAATGCCTAATGAGCAGTTCTTC. The V call is TRBV7-2, the J call TRBJ2-1; D not resolved. The CDR3 length is 14 residues. From germline, CDR1 is SGHTA and CDR2 FQGNSA. The ends were cut back, 3 bases at V and 7 bases at J, with 13 bases in the middle.

To note about this clone: Other DNA sequences in this specimen translate into the identical CDR3. The chain is built from TRBV19 and TRBJ2-7; 9 positions agree with TRBD1. This CDR3 comprises 14 residues. J was trimmed by 2 bases and V by 5 bases; bases with no gene match: 4. Germline assignment: CDR1 LNHDA and CDR2 SQIVND (reference sequence). The CDR3 sequence is CASSLDRGPYEQYF. The CDR3 coding sequence is TGTGCCAGTAGTTTGGACAGGGGCCCCTACGAGCAGTACTTC.

The chain uses TRBV18 and TRBJ2-3; TRBD2 aligns across 9 bases. This CDR3 comprises 17 residues. From germline, CDR1 is KGHSH and CDR2 LQKENI. J lost 0 bases, V lost 1 base, and 5 bases had no gene match. CDR3 protein: CASSPLAGAVSTDTQYF. The CDR3 nucleotides are TGTGCCAGCTCACCACTAGCGGGGGCTGTTAGCACAGATACGCAGTATTTT.

The chain recombines TRBV5-6 with TRBJ1-3, with D perhaps matching TRBD1 (6 bases). V lost 6 bases and J lost 3, with 13 bases in between. The germline V gene encodes CDR1 SGHDT and CDR2 YYEEEE. The CDR3 loop spans 14 amino acids. The CDR3, as DNA: TGTGCCAGCACCTCCCTCAGGGGTGGAAACACCATATATTTT. Residues: CASTSLRGGNTIYF.

The rearrangement uses TRBV15 and TRBJ1-5; D remains ambiguous. CDR3 length: 15 residues. Trimming shortened V by 0 bases and J by 3 bases, and 9 bases separated the two germline ends. Germline CDR1 and CDR2: LNHNV and YYDKDF (reference sequence). CDR3 loop: CATSRDITDNQPQHF. The CDR3 DNA follows: TGTGCCACCAGCAGAGATATAACAGACAATCAGCCCCAGCATTTT. The variable domain in full, with the rest retrieved from reference TRBV15 and TRBJ1-5, is DAMVIQNPRYQVTQFGKPVTLSCSQTLNHNVMYWYQQKSSQAPKLLFHYYDKDFNNEADTPDNFQSRRPNTSFCFLDIRSPGLGDTAMYLCATSRDITDNQPQHFGDGTRLSIL.

The rearrangement uses TRBV28 and TRBJ2-7; D possibly corresponds to TRBD1 (6 bases). Between the trimmed V and J ends, which lost 2 bases and 2 bases, there was a span of 16 bases. This CDR3 comprises 16 residues. The germline CDR1 and CDR2 sequences are MDHEN and SYDVKM. The CDR3 spells CASSLIGGTSPYEQYF. In DNA form, the CDR3 reads TGTGCCAGCAGTTTAATAGGTGGGACAAGTCCCTACGAGCAGTACTTC.

The chain employs TRBV5-1 and TRBJ2-1; 11 nucleotides align to TRBD2. CDR3 length: 16 residues. Trimming removed 0 bases from V and 4 bases from J; junction bases left unmatched: 3. The germline V gene encodes CDR1 SGHRS and CDR2 YFSETQ. CDR3 in DNA: TGCGCCAGCAGCTTGGCGGCTAGCGGGGGGTACAATGAGCAGTTCTTC. This gives the protein CASSLAASGGYNEQFF.

This rearrangement joins TRBV28 to TRBJ1-2; possible D gene TRBD1, 5 bases. V was pared by 6 bases and J by 6 bases, with 14 bases between. CDR3 length equals 13 residues. CDR1 is MDHEN, CDR2 SYDVKM, per germline. CDR3 amino acids: CASRPNRWDGYTF. The CDR3 nucleotides read TGTGCCAGCAGACCTAACAGGTGGGATGGCTACACCTTC.

This chain connects TRBV4-1 to TRBJ2-3, with TRBD2 as a possible D gene (6 bases). V shed 4 bases and J shed 4 bases, with 18 bases lying between them. CDR1 is MGHRA, CDR2 YSYEKL, per germline. There are 16 residues in the CDR3. CDR3 region: CASSRRDFLDPDTQYF. The CDR3 coding sequence is TGCGCCAGCAGCCGACGGGACTTCCTAGACCCAGATACGCAGTATTTT.

This rearrangement joins TRBV4-3 to TRBJ2-2, with TRBD2 matching 8 bases. This CDR3 region has 14 residues. Trimming cost V 4 bases and J 6 bases; bases outside gene matches: 4. The germline CDR1 and CDR2 sequences are LGHNA and YSLEER. CDR3 sequence: CASSLSGVAGELFF. CDR3 nucleotide sequence: TGCGCCAGCAGCCTTAGCGGGGTAGCCGGGGAGCTGTTTTTT.

Of note for this clone: Other DNA variants within this sample encode the same CDR3. V and J are TRBV18 and TRBJ2-5; D not certain. Germline loops: CDR1 KGHSH, CDR2 LQKENI. The CDR3 loop spans 13 amino acids. The V and J ends lost 0 bases and 1 base respectively, with 3 bases between them. CDR3 sequence (DNA): TGTGCCAGCTCACCACCTGGCCAAGAGACCCAGTACTTC. The encoded protein is CASSPPGQETQYF.

The V call is TRBV18, the J call TRBJ2-5; D remains ambiguous. The V gene's germline CDR1 is KGHSH and CDR2 LQKENI. The CDR3 spans 13 residues. Trimming removed 3 bases at V and 5 bases at J, with 10 bases between. CDR3 nucleotide sequence: TGTGCCAGCTCACCTGAATTCAGGGAGACCCAGTACTTC. Translation: CASSPEFRETQYF.

The chain joins TRBV6-4 to TRBJ1-1; D is possibly TRBD1 (6 bases). The length of the CDR3 is 17 residues. CDR1 and CDR2 (germline): MRHNA, SNTAGT. Between the trimmed V and J ends, which lost 0 bases and 3 bases, there was a span of 17 bases. The CDR3 DNA follows: TGTGCCAGCAGTGACTCCGGGACACGACGGTCGGACACTGAAGCTTTCTTT. It is translated as CASSDSGTRRSDTEAFF.

The DNA of the CDR3 is TGTGCCAGCTCACCCTCAGGGAACACTGAAGCTTTCTTT. It is translated as CASSPSGNTEAFF. The rearrangement joins TRBV18 to TRBJ1-1; D call uncertain. There are 13 residues in the CDR3. The V end was cut by 3 bases, the J end by 1 base, with 6 bases between. Germline CDR1 reads KGHSH; CDR2 reads LQKENI.

V and J are TRBV7-2 and TRBJ2-5; TRBD1 agrees at 8 bases. CDR1 and CDR2 from the germline V gene are SGHTA and FQGNSA. CDR3 length: 13 residues. The V gene end was trimmed by 5 bases and the J gene end by 3 bases; junction bases not matched to a gene: 2. CDR3 in amino acids: CASSADREETQYF. The CDR3 DNA reads as TGTGCCAGCAGCGCGGACAGGGAAGAGACCCAGTACTTC.

The CDR3, as DNA: TGTGCCAGCAGTTTATTTTTATCTAGCGGATATTCCTACAATGAGCAGTTCTTC. Encoded protein: CASSLFLSSGYSYNEQFF. This sequence joins TRBV27 and TRBJ2-1; 7 nucleotides match TRBD2. V lost 1 base and J lost 1; bases outside the gene matches: 10. The CDR3 length is 18 residues. CDR1 and CDR2 (germline): MNHEY, SMNVEV (reference sequence).

The V and J genes are TRBV6-5 and TRBJ1-3; no reliable D call. V was cut by 5 bases and J by 4 bases, with 12 bases left in between. There are 14 residues in the CDR3. Germline CDR1 is MNHEY and CDR2 is SVGAGI. The CDR3 DNA reads as TGTGCCAGCAGTCCGACTCGGAACGGAAACACCATATATTTT. Translated: CASSPTRNGNTIYF.

As to this clone: In the same sample, other DNA sequences code for this CDR3. V and J are TRBV7-2 and TRBJ1-4; D is unclear. The CDR3 loop spans 14 amino acids. The V gene's germline CDR1 is SGHTA and CDR2 FQGNSA. Trimming shortened V by 1 base and J by 5 bases, and 8 bases separated the two germline ends. CDR3 sequence: CASSLVGGNEKLFF. The CDR3 bases are TGTGCCAGCAGCTTAGTGGGCGGGAATGAAAAACTGTTTTTT.

The rearrangement links TRBV18 to TRBJ1-1, with a weak D call TRBD1 (5 bases). The CDR3 is made up of 13 amino acids. The germline V and J ends were trimmed by 6 bases and 0 bases, with 8 bases remaining between them. The germline gives CDR1 KGHSH, CDR2 LQKENI. The CDR3 region has the DNA TGTGCCAGCTCCGGGGGTATGAACACTGAAGCTTTCTTT. It yields the protein CASSGGMNTEAFF. Full variable domain (missing parts from reference TRBV18 and TRBJ1-1): NAGVMQNPRHLVRRRGQEARLRCSPMKGHSHVYWYRQLPEEGLKFMVYLQKENIIDESGMPKERFSAEFPKEGPSILRIQQVVRGDSAAYFCASSGGMNTEAFFGQGTRLTVV.